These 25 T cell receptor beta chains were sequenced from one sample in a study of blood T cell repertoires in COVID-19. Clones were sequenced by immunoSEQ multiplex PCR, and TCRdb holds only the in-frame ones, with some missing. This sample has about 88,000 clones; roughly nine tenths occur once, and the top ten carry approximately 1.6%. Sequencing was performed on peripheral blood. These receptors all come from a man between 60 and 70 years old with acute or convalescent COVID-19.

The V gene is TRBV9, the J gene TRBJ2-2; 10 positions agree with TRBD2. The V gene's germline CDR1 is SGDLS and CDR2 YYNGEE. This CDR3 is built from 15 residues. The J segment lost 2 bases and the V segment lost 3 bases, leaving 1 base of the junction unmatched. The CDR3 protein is CASSGTSGNTGELFF. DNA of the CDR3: TGTGCCAGCAGCGGGACTAGCGGAAACACCGGGGAGCTGTTTTTT.

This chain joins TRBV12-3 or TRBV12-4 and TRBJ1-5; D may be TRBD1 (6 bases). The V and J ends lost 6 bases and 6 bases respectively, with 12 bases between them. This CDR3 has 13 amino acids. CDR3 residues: CASRGAPGQPQHF. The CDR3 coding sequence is TGTGCCAGCAGGGGGGCCCCGGGTCAGCCCCAGCATTTT.

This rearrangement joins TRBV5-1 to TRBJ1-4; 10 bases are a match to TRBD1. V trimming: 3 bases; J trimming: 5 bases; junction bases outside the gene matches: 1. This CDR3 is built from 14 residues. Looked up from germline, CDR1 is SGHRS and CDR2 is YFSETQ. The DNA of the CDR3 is TGCGCCAGCAGCTCGGGACAGGGGAATGAAAAACTGTTTTTT. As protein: CASSSGQGNEKLFF.

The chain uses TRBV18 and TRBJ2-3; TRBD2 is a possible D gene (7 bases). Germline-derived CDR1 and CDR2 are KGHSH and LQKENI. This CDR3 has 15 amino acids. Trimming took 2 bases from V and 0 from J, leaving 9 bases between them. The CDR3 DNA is TGTGCCAGCTCACCAGAGGGGGGGAGCACAGATACGCAGTATTTT. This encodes CASSPEGGSTDTQYF.

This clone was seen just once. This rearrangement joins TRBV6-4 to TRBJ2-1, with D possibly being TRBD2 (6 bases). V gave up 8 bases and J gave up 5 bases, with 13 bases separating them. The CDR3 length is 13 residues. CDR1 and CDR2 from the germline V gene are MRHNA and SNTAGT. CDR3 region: CASRGSGDNEQFF. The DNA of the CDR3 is TGTGCCAGCCGCGGGTCGGGGGACAATGAGCAGTTCTTC.

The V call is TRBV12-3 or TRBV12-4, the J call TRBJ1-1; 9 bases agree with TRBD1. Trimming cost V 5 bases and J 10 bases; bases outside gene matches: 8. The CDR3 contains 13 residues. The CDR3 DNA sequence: TGTGCCAGCAGTCCGGACAGGGGTCCAGGAGCTTTCTTT. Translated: CASSPDRGPGAFF.

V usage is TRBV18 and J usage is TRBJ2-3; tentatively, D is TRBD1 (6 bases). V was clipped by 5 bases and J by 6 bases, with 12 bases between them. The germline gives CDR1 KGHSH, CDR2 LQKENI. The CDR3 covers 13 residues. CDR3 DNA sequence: TGTGCCAGCTCAAACGAGGGGGAGGATACGCAGTATTTT. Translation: CASSNEGEDTQYF.

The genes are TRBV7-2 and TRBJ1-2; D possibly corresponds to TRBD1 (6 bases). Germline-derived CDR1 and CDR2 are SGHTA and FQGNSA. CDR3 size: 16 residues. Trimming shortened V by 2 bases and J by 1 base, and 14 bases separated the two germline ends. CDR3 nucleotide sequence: TGTGCCAGCAGCTTAAACGCAGGGGATCTTAACTATGGCTACACCTTC. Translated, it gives CASSLNAGDLNYGYTF.

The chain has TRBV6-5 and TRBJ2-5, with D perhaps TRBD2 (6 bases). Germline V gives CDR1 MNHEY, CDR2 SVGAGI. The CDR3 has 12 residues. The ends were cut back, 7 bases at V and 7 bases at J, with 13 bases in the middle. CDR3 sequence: CASTRELTTQYF. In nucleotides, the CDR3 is TGTGCCAGCACTCGGGAGTTGACGACCCAGTACTTC.

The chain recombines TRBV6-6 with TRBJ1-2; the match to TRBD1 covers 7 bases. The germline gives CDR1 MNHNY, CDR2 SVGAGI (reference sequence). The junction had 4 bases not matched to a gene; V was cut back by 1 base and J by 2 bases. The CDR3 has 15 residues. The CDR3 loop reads CASSYLEQGNYGYTF. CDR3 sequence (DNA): TGTGCCAGCAGTTACTTGGAACAGGGGAACTATGGCTACACCTTC.

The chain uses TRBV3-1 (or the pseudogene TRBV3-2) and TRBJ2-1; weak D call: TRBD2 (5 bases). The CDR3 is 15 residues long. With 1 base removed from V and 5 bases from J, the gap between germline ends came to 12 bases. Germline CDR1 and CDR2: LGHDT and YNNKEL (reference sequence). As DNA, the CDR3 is TGTGCCAGCAGCCAAGGTGGGAAGCGGAACAATGAGCAGTTCTTC. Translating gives CASSQGGKRNNEQFF.

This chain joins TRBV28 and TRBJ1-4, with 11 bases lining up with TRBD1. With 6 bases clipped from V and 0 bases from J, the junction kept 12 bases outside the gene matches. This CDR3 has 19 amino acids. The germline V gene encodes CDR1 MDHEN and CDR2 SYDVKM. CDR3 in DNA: TGTGCCAGCAGATTGGACCGGGACAGGGGGGATGCAACTAATGAAAAACTGTTTTTT. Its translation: CASRLDRDRGDATNEKLFF. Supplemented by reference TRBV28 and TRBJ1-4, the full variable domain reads DVKVTQSSRYLVKRTGEKVFLECVQDMDHENMFWYRQDPGLGLRLIYFSYDVKMKEKGDIPEGYSVSREKKERFSLILESASTNQTSMYLCASRLDRDRGDATNEKLFFGSGTQLSVL.

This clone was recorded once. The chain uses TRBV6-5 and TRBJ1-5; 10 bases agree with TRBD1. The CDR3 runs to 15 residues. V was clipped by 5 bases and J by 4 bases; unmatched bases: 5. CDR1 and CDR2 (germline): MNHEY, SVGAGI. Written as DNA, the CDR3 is TGTGCCAGCAGTACTACGGGACAGGGGAATCAGCCCCAGCATTTT. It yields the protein CASSTTGQGNQPQHF.

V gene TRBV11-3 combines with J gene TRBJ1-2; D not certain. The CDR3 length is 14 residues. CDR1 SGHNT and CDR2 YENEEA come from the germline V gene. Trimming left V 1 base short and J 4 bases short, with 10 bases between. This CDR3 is CASSLGSPGYGYTF. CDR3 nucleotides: TGTGCCAGCAGCTTAGGTAGTCCCGGCTATGGCTACACCTTC.

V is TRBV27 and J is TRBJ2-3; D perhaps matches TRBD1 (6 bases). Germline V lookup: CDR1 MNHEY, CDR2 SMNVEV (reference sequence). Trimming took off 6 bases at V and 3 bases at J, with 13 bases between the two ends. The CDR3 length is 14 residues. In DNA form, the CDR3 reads TGTGCCAGCAGGTCAGGGGCCGGGACAGATACGCAGTATTTT. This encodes CASRSGAGTDTQYF.

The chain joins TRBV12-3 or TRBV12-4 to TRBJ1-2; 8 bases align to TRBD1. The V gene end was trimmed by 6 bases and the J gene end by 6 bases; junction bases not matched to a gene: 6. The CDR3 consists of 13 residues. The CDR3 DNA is TGTGCCAGCAGCCAACGACAGGGGAATGGCTACACCTTC. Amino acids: CASSQRQGNGYTF.

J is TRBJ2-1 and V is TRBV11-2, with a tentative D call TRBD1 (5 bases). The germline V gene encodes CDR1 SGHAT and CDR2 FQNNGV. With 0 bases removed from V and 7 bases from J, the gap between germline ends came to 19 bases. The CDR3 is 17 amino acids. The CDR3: CASSLESGPRARNEQFF. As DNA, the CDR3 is TGTGCCAGCAGCTTAGAGTCAGGCCCCAGGGCTAGAAATGAGCAGTTCTTC.

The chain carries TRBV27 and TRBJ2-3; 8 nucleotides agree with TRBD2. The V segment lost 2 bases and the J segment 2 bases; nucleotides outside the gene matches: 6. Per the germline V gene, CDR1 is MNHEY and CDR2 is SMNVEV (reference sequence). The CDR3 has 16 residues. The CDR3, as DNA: TGTGCCAGCAGTTTAACCACTAGCGGAACCACAGATACGCAGTATTTT. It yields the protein CASSLTTSGTTDTQYF.

The CDR3 nucleotides read TGCAGCGGACATGGTACTGGAAACACCATATATTTT. Amino acids: CSGHGTGNTIYF. The J gene is TRBJ1-3, the V gene TRBV29-1; D is unclear. The CDR3 totals 12 residues. V was pared by 7 bases and J by 2 bases, with 9 bases between. Germline CDR1 is SQVTM and CDR2 is ANQGSEA.

The CDR3 loop reads CASTRGSGTNVLTF. The CDR3 nucleotides are TGTGCCAGCACGCGGGGCTCGGGTACCAACGTCCTGACTTTC. J is TRBJ2-6 and V is TRBV5-6, with D tentatively TRBD2 (6 bases). V dropped 6 bases and J dropped 8 bases, with 15 bases sitting between them. CDR1 SGHDT and CDR2 YYEEEE come from the germline V gene. The CDR3 is 14 residues long.

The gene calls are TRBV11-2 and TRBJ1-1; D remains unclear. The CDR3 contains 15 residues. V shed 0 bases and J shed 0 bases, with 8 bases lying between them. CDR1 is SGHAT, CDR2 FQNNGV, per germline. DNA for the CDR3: TGTGCCAGCAGCTTAGATCCGTCGGTGAACACTGAAGCTTTCTTT. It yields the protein CASSLDPSVNTEAFF.

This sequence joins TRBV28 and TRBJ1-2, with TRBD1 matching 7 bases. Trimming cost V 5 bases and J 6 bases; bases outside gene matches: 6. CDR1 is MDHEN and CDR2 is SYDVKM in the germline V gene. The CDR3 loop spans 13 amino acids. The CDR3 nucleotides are TGTGCCAGCAGTATCGGGACAGACGATGGCTACACCTTC. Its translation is CASSIGTDDGYTF.

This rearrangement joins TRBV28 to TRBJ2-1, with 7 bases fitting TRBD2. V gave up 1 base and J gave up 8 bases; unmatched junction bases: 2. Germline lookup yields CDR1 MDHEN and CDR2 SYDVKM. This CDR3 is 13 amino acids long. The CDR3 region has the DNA TGTGCCAGCAGTTTATTTCGGGGGGATGAGCAGTTCTTC. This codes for CASSLFRGDEQFF.

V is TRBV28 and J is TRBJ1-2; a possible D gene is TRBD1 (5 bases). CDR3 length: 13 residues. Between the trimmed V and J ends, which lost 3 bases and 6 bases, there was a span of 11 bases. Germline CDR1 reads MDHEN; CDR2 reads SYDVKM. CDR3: CASSFRESDGYTF. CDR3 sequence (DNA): TGTGCCAGCAGTTTCAGGGAAAGCGATGGCTACACCTTC.

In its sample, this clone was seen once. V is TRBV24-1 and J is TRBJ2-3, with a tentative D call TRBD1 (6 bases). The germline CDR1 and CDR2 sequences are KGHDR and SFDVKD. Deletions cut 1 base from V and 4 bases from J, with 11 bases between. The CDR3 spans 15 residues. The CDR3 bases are TGTGCCACCAGTGATTTAAGGGGGAGAGCAGATACGCAGTATTTT. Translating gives CATSDLRGRADTQYF.